What follows is one T cell receptor (beta chain) and its context. These data come from a study of shared clonotypes between healthy human individuals. Measured with immunoSEQ multiplex PCR; TCRdb has only the in-frame clones, and not every one. The sample carries approximately 940,000 clones, 60% to 85% recorded once. CDR1 MNHEY and CDR2 SVGAGI come from the germline V gene. The V end was cut by 0 bases, the J end by 3 bases, with 11 bases between. The CDR3 contains 16 residues. The sequenced material came from memory CD4+ T cells sorted from blood. Subset meaning: CD45RA-negative fraction. V usage is TRBV6-5 and J usage is TRBJ1-4; no definite D call. This receptor was identified in a man younger than 30 in good health. For the CDR3, the DNA is TGTGCCAGCAGTTACTCGGGGATCGCGGCTAATGAAAAACTGTTTTTT. It encodes CASSYSGIAANEKLFF.